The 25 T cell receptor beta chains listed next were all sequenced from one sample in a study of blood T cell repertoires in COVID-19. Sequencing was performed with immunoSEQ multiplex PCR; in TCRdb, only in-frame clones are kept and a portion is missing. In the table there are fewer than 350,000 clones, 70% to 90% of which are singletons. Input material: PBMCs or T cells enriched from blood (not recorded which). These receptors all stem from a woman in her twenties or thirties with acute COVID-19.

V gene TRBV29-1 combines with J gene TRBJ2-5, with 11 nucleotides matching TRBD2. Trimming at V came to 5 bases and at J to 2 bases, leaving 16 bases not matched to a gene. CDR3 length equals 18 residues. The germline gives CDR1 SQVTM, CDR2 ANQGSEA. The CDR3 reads CSVTGTSGGGGWQETQYF. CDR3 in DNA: TGCAGCGTTACCGGGACTAGCGGAGGGGGAGGGTGGCAAGAGACCCAGTACTTC.

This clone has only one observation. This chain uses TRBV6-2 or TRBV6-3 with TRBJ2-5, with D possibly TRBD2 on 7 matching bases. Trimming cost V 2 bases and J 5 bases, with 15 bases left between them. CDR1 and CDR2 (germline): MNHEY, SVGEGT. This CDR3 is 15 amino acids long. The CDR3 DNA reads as TGTGCCAGCAGTTACGACTGGGGGGGCTTGGAGACCCAGTACTTC. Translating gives CASSYDWGGLETQYF.

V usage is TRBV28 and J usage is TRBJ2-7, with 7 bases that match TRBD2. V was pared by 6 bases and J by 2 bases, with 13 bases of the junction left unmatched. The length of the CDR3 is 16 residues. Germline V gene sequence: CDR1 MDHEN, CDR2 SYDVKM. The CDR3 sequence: CASSNGGGSGTYEQYF. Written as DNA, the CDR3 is TGTGCCAGCAGCAACGGCGGGGGTAGCGGTACCTACGAGCAGTACTTC.

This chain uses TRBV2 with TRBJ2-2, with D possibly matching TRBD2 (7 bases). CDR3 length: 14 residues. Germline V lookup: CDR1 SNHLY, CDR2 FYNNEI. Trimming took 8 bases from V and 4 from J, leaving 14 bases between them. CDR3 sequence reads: CASRPGEGTGELFF. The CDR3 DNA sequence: TGTGCCAGCCGGCCAGGGGAGGGCACCGGGGAGCTGTTTTTT.

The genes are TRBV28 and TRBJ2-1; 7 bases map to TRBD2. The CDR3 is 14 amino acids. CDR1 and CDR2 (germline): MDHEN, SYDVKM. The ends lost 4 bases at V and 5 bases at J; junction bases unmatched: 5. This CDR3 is CASSSGTTNNEQFF. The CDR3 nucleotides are TGTGCCAGCAGTTCCGGGACTACTAACAATGAGCAGTTCTTC.

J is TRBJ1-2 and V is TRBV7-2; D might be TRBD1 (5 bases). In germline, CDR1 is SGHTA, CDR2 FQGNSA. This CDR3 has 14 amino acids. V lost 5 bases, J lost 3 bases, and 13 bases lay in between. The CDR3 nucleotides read TGTGCCAGCAGCCCCCGGACACCCTACTATGGCTACACCTTC. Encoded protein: CASSPRTPYYGYTF.

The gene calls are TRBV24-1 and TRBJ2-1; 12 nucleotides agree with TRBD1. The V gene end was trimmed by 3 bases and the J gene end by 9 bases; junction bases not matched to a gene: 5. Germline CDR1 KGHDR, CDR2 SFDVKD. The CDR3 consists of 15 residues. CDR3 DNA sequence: TGTGCCACCAGTGATACGGGGACAGGGGGCACTGAGCAGTTCTTC. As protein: CATSDTGTGGTEQFF.

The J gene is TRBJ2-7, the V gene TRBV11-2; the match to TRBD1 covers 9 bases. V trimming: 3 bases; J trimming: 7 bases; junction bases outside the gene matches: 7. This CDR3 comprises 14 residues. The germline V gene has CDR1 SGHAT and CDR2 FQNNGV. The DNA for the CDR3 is TGTGCCAGCAGCTTCCTACAGGGGGCGCGGGAGCAGTACTTC. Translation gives CASSFLQGAREQYF.

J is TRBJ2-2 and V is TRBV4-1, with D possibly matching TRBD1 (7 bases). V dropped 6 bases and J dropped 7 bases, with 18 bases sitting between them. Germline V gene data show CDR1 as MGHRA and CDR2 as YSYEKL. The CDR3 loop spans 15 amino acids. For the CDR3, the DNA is TGCGCCAGCAGGAACAGGGGCCGGGAGAGCGGGGAGCTGTTTTTT. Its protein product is CASRNRGRESGELFF.

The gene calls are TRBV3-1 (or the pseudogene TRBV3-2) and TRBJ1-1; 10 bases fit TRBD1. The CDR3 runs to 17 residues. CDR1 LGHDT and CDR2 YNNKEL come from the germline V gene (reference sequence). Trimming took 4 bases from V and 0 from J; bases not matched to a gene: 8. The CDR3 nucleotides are TGTGCCAGCAGCCCCTATGGGACAGGGGCCTTGAACACTGAAGCTTTCTTT. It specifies CASSPYGTGALNTEAFF.

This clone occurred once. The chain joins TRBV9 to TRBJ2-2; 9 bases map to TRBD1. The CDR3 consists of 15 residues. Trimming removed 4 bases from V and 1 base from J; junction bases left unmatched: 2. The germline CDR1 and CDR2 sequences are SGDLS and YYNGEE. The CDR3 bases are TGTGCCAGCAGCCCGGGACAGGGGAACACCGGGGAGCTGTTTTTT. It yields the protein CASSPGQGNTGELFF. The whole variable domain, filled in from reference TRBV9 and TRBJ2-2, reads DSGVTQTPKHLITATGQRVTLRCSPRSGDLSVYWYQQSLDQGLQFLIQYYNGEERAKGNILERFSAQQFPDLHSELNLSSLELGDSALYFCASSPGQGNTGELFFGEGSRLTVL.

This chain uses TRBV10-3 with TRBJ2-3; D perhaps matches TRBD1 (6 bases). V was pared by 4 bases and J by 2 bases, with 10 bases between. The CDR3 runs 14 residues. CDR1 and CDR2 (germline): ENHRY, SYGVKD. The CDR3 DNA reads TGTGCCATCAGTGGGAGACAGGACACAGATACGCAGTATTTT. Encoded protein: CAISGRQDTDTQYF.

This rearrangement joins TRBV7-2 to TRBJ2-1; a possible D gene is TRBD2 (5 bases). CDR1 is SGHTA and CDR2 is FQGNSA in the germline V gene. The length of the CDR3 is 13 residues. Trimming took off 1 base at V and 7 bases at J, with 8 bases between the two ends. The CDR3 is CASSLERENEQFF. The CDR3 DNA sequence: TGTGCCAGCAGCTTAGAGAGGGAGAATGAGCAGTTCTTC.

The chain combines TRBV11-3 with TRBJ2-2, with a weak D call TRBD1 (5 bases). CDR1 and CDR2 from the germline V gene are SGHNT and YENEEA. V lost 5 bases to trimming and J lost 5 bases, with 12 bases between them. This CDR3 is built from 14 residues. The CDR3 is CASSPIGVTGELFF. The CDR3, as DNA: TGTGCCAGCAGCCCTATAGGGGTTACCGGGGAGCTGTTTTTT.

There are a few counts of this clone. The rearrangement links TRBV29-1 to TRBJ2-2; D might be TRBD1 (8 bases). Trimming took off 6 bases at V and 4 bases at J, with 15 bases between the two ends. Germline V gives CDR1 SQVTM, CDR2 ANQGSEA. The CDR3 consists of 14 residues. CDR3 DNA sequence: TGCAGCGTGGAGACAGGGGAGGGCACCGGGGAGCTGTTTTTT. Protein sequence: CSVETGEGTGELFF.

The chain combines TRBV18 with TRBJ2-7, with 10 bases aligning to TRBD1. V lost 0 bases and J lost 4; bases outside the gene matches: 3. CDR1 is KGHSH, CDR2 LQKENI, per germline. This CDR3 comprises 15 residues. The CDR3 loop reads CASSPPGQGLYEQYF. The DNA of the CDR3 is TGTGCCAGCTCACCACCGGGACAGGGGTTATACGAGCAGTACTTC. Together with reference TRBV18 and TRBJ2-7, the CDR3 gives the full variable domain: NAGVMQNPRHLVRRRGQEARLRCSPMKGHSHVYWYRQLPEEGLKFMVYLQKENIIDESGMPKERFSAEFPKEGPSILRIQQVVRGDSAAYFCASSPPGQGLYEQYFGPGTRLTVT.

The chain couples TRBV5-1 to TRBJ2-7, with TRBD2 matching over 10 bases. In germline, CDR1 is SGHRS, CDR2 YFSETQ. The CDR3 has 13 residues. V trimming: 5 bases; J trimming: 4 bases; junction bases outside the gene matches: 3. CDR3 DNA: TGCGCCAGCAGTAGGACTAGCGGTTACGAGCAGTACTTC. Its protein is CASSRTSGYEQYF.

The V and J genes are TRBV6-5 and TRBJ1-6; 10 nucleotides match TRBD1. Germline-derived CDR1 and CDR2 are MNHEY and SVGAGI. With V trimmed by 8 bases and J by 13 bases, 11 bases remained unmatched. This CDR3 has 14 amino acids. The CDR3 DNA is TGTGCCAGCGGTTGGGACAGGGGTATTCACCCCCTCCACTTT. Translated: CASGWDRGIHPLHF.

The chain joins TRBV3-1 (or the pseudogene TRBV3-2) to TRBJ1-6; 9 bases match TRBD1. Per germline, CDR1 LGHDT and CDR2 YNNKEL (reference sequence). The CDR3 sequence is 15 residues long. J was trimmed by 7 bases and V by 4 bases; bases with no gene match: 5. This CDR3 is CASSPRDRVNSPLHF. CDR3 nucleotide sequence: TGTGCCAGCAGCCCCCGGGACAGGGTGAATTCACCCCTCCACTTT.

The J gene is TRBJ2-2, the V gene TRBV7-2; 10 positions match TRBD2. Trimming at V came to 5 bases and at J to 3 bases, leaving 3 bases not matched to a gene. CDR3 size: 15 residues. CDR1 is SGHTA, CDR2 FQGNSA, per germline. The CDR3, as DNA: TGTGCCAGCAGCCTGAGCGGGAGGGACACCGGGGAGCTGTTTTTT. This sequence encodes CASSLSGRDTGELFF.

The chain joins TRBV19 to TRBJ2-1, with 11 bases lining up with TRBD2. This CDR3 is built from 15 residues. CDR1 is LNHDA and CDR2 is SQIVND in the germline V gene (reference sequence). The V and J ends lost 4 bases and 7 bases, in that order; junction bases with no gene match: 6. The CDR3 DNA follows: TGTGCCAGTAGTAGAACTAGCGGGAGAGGAAATGAGCAGTTCTTC. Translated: CASSRTSGRGNEQFF.

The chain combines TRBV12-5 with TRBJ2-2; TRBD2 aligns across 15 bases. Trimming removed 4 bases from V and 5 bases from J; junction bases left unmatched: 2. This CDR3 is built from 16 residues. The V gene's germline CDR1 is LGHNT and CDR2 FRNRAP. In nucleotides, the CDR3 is TGTGCTAGTGGTTCCGGACTAGCGGGAGGGACCGGGGAGCTGTTTTTT. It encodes CASGSGLAGGTGELFF.

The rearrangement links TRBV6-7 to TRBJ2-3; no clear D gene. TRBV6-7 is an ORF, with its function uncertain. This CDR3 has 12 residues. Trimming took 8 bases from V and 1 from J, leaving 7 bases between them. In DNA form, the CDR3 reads TGTGCCAGCCCCGTTGGCACAGATACGCAGTATTTT. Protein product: CASPVGTDTQYF.

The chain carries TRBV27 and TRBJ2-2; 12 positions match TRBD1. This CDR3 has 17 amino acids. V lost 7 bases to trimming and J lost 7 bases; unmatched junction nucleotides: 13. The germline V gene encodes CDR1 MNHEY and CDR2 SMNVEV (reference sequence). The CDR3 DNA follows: TGTGCCAGCAACCCGGGACAGGGGGCGCTTGGTCTCGGGGAGCTGTTTTTT. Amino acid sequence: CASNPGQGALGLGELFF.

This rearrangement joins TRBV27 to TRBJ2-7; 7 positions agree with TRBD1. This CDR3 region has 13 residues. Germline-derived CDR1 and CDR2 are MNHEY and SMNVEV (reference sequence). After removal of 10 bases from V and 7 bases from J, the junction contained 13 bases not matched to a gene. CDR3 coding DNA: TGTGCCATTACCGGGACAGCTATCTGGGAGCAGTACTTC. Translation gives CAITGTAIWEQYF.